This TCR beta chain was documented in a study of response to subunit inactivated influenza vaccine. Study-wide points: Each seasonal flu vaccination may recruit only limited new T cells, authors suggested.

Trimming took 4 bases from V and 5 from J, leaving 11 bases between them. The CDR3 covers 12 residues. Germline CDR1 DFQATT, CDR2 SNEGSKA (reference sequence). This clonotype has more than one count but fewer than ten. Its antigen is undetermined. TCRdb reprocessed the RT-PCR reads via MiXCR and lists one record per CDR3 protein. The sample holds under 950,000 distinct CDR3 sequences, 21% seen once. The source is a man in his fifties who received an inactivated influenza vaccine. The chain carries TRBV20-1 and TRBJ1-1, with no clear D. Sample: PBMCs from blood, taken about 5 days after vaccination. CDR3 coding DNA: TGCAGTGCTAACAAGTTCGGGACTGAAGCTTTCTTT. Residues: CSANKFGTEAFF.